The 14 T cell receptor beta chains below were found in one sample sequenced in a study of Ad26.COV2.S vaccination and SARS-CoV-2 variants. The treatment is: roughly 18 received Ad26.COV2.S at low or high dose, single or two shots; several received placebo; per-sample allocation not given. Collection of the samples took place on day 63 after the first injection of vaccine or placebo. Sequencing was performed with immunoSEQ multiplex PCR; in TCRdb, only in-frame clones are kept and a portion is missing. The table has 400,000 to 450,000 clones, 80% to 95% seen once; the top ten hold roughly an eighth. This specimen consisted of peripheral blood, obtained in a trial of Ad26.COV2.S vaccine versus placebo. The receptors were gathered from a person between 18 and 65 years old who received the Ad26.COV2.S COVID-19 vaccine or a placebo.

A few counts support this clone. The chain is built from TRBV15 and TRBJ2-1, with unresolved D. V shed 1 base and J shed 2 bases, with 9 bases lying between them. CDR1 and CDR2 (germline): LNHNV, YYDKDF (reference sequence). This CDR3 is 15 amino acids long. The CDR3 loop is CATSRVKGPYNEQFF. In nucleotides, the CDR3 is TGTGCCACCAGCAGAGTTAAGGGTCCCTACAATGAGCAGTTCTTC.

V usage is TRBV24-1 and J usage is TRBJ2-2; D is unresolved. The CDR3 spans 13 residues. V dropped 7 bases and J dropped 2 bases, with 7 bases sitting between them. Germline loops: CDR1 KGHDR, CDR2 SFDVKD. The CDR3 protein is CATSQTNTGELFF. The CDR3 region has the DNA TGTGCCACCAGCCAGACTAACACCGGGGAGCTGTTTTTT.

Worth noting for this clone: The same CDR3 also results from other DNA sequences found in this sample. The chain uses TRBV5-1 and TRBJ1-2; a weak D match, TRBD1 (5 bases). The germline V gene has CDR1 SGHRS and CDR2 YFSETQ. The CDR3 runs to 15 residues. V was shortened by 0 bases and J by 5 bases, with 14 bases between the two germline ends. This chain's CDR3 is CASSLDRDGDYGYTF. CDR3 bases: TGCGCCAGCAGCTTGGATCGGGACGGGGATTATGGCTACACCTTC.

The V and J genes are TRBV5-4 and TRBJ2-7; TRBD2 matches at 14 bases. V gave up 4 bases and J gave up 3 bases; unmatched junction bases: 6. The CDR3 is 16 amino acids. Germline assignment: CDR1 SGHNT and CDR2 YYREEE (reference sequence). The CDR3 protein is CASSTGTSGSVYEQYF. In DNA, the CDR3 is TGTGCCAGCAGCACCGGGACTAGCGGGAGTGTCTACGAGCAGTACTTC.

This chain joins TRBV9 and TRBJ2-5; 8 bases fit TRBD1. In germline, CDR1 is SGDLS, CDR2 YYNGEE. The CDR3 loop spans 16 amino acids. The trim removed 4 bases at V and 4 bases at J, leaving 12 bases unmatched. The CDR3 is CASSPGTGHLGETQYF. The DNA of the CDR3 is TGTGCCAGCAGCCCCGGGACAGGCCACCTGGGAGAGACCCAGTACTTC.

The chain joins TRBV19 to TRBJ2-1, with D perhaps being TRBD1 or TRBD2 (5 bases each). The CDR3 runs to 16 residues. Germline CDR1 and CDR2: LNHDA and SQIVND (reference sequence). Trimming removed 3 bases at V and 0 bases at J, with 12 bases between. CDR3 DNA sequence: TGTGCCAGTAGTATCGCAGGGACGAGCTCCTACAATGAGCAGTTCTTC. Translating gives CASSIAGTSSYNEQFF. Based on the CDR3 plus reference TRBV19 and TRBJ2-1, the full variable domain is DGGITQSPKYLFRKEGQNVTLSCEQNLNHDAMYWYRQDPGQGLRLIYYSQIVNDFQKGDIAEGYSVSREKKESFPLTVTSAQKNPTAFYLCASSIAGTSSYNEQFFGPGTRLTVL.

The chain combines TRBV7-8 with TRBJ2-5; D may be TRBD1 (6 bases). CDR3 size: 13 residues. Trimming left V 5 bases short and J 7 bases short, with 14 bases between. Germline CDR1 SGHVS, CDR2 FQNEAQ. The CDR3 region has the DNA TGTGCCAGCAGCCGAGACAGGACGGGGACCCAGTACTTC. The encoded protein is CASSRDRTGTQYF.

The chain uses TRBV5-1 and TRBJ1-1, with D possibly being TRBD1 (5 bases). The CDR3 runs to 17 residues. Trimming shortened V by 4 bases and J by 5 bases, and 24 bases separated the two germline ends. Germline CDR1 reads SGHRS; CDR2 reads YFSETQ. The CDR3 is CASSRGVSGTPGTEAFF. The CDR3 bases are TGCGCCAGCAGCCGTGGGGTTTCCGGGACGCCGGGGACTGAAGCTTTCTTT.

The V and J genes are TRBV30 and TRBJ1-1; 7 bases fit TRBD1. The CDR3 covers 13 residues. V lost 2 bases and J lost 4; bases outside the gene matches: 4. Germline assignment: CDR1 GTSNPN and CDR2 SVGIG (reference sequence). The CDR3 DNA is TGTGCCTGGAGTAACGCAGGGGGCACTGAAGCTTTCTTT. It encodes CAWSNAGGTEAFF.

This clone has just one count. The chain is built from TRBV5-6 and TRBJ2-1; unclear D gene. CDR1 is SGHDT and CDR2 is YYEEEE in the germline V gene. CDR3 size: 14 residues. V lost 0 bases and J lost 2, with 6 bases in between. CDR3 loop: CASSLGWAYNEQFF. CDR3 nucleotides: TGTGCCAGCAGCTTGGGGTGGGCCTACAATGAGCAGTTCTTC.

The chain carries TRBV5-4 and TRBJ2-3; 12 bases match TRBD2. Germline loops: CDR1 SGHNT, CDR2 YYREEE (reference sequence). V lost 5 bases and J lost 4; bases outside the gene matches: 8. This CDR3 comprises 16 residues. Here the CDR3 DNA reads TGTGCCAGCAGGAATCTAGCGGGAGGGCCTGCAGATACGCAGTATTTT. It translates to CASRNLAGGPADTQYF.

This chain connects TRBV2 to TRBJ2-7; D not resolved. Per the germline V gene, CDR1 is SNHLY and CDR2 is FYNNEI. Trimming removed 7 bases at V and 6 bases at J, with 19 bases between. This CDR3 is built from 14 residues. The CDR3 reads CASTPLGPDAEQYF. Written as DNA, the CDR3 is TGTGCCAGCACCCCACTCGGACCTGACGCCGAGCAGTACTTC.

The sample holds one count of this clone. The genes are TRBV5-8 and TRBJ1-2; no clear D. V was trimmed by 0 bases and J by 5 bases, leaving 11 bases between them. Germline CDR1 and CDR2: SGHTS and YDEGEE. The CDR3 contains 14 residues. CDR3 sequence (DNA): TGTGCCAGCAGCTTGGGTTCCGGGAAATATGGCTACACCTTC. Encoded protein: CASSLGSGKYGYTF.

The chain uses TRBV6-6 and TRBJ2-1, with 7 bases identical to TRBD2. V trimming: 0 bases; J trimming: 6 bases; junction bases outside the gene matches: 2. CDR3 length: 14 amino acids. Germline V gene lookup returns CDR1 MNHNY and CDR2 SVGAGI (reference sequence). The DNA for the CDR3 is TGTGCCAGCAGTTACTCTGCTAGCGGCAATGAGCAGTTCTTC. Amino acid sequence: CASSYSASGNEQFF.